Listed below are T cell receptor beta chains from one sample, sequenced in a study of cytomegalovirus exposure and HLA in healthy donors. TCRdb's copy holds only in-frame clones and misses some; the assay was immunoSEQ multiplex PCR. The table lists about 41,000 clones, over 75% of them singletons. The sequenced sample was PBMCs. These receptors were taken from a man between 45 and 60 years old in good health and CMV-seronegative. CDR3s include the opening cysteine and the closing phenylalanine or tryptophan.

>TRBV9|TRBJ1-1
CASSVDGSYTEAFF
>TRBV4-3|TRBJ2-3
CASSLQAGITDTQYF
>TRBV9|TRBJ2-7
CASSVDGALSTEQYF
>TRBV5-1|TRBJ2-7
CASSSSGRIYEQYF
>TRBV15|TRBJ2-3
CATSRRAQTDTQYF
>TRBV28|TRBJ2-7
CASVSGIYEQYF
>TRBV7-9|TRBJ2-7
CASSYQGYEQYF
>TRBV9|TRBJ2-7
CASSASGQSREQYF
>TRBV6-1|TRBJ1-5
CASQVNSGLRNAQHF
>TRBV6-5|TRBJ2-1
CASSYSSRPHNEQFF
>TRBV7-2|TRBJ2-3
CASSGTGLDTQYF
>TRBV19|TRBJ1-2
CASSISRGYGYTF
>TRBV6-6|TRBJ2-3
CASSSTAGTDTQYF
>TRBV30|TRBJ1-4
CAWSGLGRANEKLFF
>TRBV6-5|TRBJ2-1
CASSYDGSRYNEQFF
>TRBV4-1|TRBJ2-5
CASSRSGASGVETQYF
>TRBV19|TRBJ1-1
CASSMGPGVTEAFF
>TRBV5-4|TRBJ2-5
CAVANRKETQYF